This TCR beta chain was found in a study of OX40 agonist ivuxolimab in advanced cancers. Study context: Patients received ivuxolimab, an agonistic anti-OX40 (CD134) antibody.

The CDR3 length is 13 residues. Germline V CDR1 and CDR2: SGHVS, FQNEAQ. The V gene lost 5 bases and the J gene lost 7 bases, with 14 bases spanning the gap. This clone was seen a handful of times. TCRdb's copy holds only in-frame clones and misses some; the assay was immunoSEQ multiplex PCR. The sample includes tens of thousands of clones, roughly 85% of them seen just once. The V gene is TRBV7-8, the J gene TRBJ1-2; possible D gene TRBD1, 6 bases. The clonotype originates from an adult with an advanced solid tumor such as melanoma, head and neck, liver or kidney cancer. Sample: CD4+ or CD8+ T cells sorted from blood, taken in a trial of the OX40 agonist ivuxolimab. The CDR3 spells CASSAYREGGYTF. CDR3 coding DNA: TGTGCCAGCAGCGCGTACAGGGAGGGTGGCTACACCTTC.